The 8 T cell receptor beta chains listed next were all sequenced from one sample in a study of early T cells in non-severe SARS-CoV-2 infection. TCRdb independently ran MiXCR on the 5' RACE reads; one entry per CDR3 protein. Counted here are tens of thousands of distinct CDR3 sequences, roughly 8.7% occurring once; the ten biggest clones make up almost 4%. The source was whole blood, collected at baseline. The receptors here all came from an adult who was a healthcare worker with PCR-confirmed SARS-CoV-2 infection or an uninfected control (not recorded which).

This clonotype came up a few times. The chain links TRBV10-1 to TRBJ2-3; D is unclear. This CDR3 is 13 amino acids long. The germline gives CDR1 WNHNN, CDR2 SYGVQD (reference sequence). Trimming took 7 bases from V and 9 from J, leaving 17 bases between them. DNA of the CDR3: TGCGCCAGCAACCAACTCGCCGTAGTGACGCAGTATTTT. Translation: CASNQLAVVTQYF.

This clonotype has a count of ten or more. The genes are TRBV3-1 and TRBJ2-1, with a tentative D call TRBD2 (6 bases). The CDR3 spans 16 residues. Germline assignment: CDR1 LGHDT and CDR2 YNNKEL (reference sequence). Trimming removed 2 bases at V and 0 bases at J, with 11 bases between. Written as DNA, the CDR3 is TGTGCCAGCAGCCAATCCCGGGGGAGCTCCTACAATGAGCAGTTCTTC. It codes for CASSQSRGSSYNEQFF.

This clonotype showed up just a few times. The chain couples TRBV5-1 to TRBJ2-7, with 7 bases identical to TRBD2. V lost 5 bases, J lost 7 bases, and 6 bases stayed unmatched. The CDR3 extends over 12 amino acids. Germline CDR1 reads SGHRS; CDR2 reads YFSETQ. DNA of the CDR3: TGCGCCAGCAGTAGGGAGGGGAAGGAGCAGTACTTC. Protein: CASSREGKEQYF.

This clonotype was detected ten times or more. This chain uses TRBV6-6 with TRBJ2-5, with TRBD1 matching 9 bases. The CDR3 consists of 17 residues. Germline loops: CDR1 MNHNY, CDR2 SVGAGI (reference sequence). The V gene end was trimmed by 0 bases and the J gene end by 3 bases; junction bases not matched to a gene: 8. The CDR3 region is CASSYSIFRTGEETQYF. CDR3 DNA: TGTGCCAGCAGTTACTCGATCTTTAGGACAGGGGAAGAGACCCAGTACTTC.

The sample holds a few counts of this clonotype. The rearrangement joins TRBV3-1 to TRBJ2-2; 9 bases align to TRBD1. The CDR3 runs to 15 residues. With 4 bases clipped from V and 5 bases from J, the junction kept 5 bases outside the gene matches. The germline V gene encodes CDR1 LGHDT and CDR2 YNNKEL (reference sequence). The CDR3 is CASSRRDRDTGELFF. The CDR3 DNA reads TGTGCCAGCAGCCGCCGGGACAGGGATACCGGGGAGCTGTTTTTT.

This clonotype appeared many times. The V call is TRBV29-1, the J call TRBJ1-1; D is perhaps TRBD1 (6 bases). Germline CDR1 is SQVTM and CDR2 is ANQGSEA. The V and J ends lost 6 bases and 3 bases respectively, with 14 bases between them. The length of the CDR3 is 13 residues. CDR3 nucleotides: TGCAGCGTCCAGGGGTCTGTGGACACTGAAGCTTTCTTT. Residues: CSVQGSVDTEAFF.

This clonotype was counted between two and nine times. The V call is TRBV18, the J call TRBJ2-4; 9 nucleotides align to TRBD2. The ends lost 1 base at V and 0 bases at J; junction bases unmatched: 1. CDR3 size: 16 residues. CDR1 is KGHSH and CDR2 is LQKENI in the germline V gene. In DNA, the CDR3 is TGTGCCAGCTCACCACTAGCGGGGGTAGCCAAAAACATTCAGTACTTC. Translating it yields CASSPLAGVAKNIQYF.

The CDR3 reads CASSSPNSPLHF. In nucleotides, the CDR3 is TGTGCCAGCAGCTCTCCAAATTCACCCCTCCACTTT. The V and J genes are TRBV7-9 and TRBJ1-6; no reliable D call. This CDR3 has 12 amino acids. V lost 4 bases to trimming and J lost 7 bases, with 5 bases between them. CDR1 and CDR2 from the germline V gene are SEHNR and FQNEAQ (reference sequence).